A single sample gave rise to the 22 T cell receptor beta chains below, sequenced in a study of T cell responses to AZD1222 COVID-19 vaccine (dated by TCRdb to about 2021). Explained via the paper, the time point label denotes: about 28 days (+/-7) after the second vaccine dose. Library generation was performed with the immunoSEQ multiplex PCR assay. Sourced from immuneACCESS, this table was stored by TCRdb with only in-frame sequences that have V and J called. A share of the clones is absent; for the studies checked, an unresolved V gene accounts for under half, and the remainder has no known explanation. Counted in this sample were around 150,000 clones; under 95% of them appeared once. The biggest ten clones account for 1.1% of the sample. The sequencing used peripheral blood, collected 28 days after the second AZD1222 dose. These TCRs come from an adult who received the AZD1222 COVID-19 vaccine.

V gene TRBV27 combines with J gene TRBJ2-7; 8 bases fit TRBD2. The CDR3 covers 15 residues. V gave up 2 bases and J gave up 4 bases; unmatched junction bases: 7. Per the germline V gene, CDR1 is MNHEY and CDR2 is SMNVEV (reference sequence). The CDR3 coding sequence is TGTGCCAGCAGTTTAAGGTTTAGCGGGGTTTACGAGCAGTACTTC. This codes for CASSLRFSGVYEQYF.

The chain couples TRBV7-9 to TRBJ1-1; D remains unclear. The germline gives CDR1 SEHNR, CDR2 FQNEAQ (reference sequence). Trimming stripped 0 bases from V and 1 base from J, with 6 bases between. CDR3 length: 14 amino acids. The chain's CDR3 is CASSLAGRNTEAFF. In DNA, the CDR3 is TGTGCCAGCAGCTTAGCGGGCAGGAACACTGAAGCTTTCTTT.

CDR3 sequence reads: CATSRDLSRGVYF. The CDR3 bases are TGTGCCACCAGCAGAGATTTGTCAAGGGGCGTATATTTT. The chain joins TRBV15 to TRBJ1-3; possibly TRBD1 for D (5 bases). This CDR3 spans 13 amino acids. From germline, CDR1 is LNHNV and CDR2 YYDKDF (reference sequence). V was cut by 0 bases and J by 14 bases, with 14 bases left in between.

The chain has TRBV19 and TRBJ1-1, with 7 nucleotides matching TRBD1. Germline V CDR1 and CDR2: LNHDA, SQIVND (reference sequence). CDR3 length equals 16 residues. With 4 bases clipped from V and 3 bases from J, the junction kept 11 bases outside the gene matches. Written as DNA, the CDR3 is TGTGCCAGTAGTACGACAGGGAGATGGAGGGACACTGAAGCTTTCTTT. This sequence encodes CASSTTGRWRDTEAFF.

The J gene is TRBJ2-2, the V gene TRBV3-1 (or the pseudogene TRBV3-2); D not certain. Trimming removed 3 bases at V and 2 bases at J, with 4 bases between. The CDR3 loop spans 13 amino acids. Germline V gene lookup returns CDR1 LGHDT and CDR2 YNNKEL (reference sequence). The CDR3 here is CASSQLNTGELFF. The CDR3 nucleotides are TGTGCCAGCAGCCAGCTCAACACCGGGGAGCTGTTTTTT.

The chain links TRBV10-2 to TRBJ1-2, with D possibly being TRBD1 (5 bases). Germline V CDR1 and CDR2: WSHSY, SAAADI. This CDR3 spans 16 amino acids. Between the trimmed V and J ends, which lost 5 bases and 2 bases, there was a span of 18 bases. The CDR3 sequence is CASSISRAGENYGYTF. The CDR3 bases are TGCGCCAGCAGTATCTCTCGCGCGGGGGAAAACTATGGCTACACCTTC.

This sequence joins TRBV6-6 and TRBJ1-5; D remains ambiguous. V was trimmed by 0 bases and J by 1 base, leaving 10 bases between them. The CDR3 is 16 residues long. CDR1 is MNHNY, CDR2 SVGAGI, per germline (reference sequence). CDR3 nucleotides: TGTGCCAGCAGTTACTCGAGGCAGAGGAGCAATCAGCCCCAGCATTTT. Translation gives CASSYSRQRSNQPQHF.

The CDR3 loop is CASSLQGRGEKLFF. The CDR3 DNA reads TGTGCCAGCAGCTTACAGGGAAGAGGTGAAAAACTGTTTTTT. V and J are TRBV5-5 and TRBJ1-4; D perhaps matches TRBD1 (6 bases). CDR3 length: 14 amino acids. Looked up from germline, CDR1 is SGHKS and CDR2 is YYEKEE (reference sequence). Trimming removed 2 bases from V and 7 bases from J, with 12 bases in between.

This chain uses TRBV5-1 with TRBJ1-2; 7 positions agree with TRBD1. The CDR3 is 14 amino acids. The V gene's germline CDR1 is SGHRS and CDR2 YFSETQ. Trimming removed 6 bases from V and 4 bases from J; junction bases left unmatched: 9. This CDR3 reads CASTLGQSSYGYTF. CDR3 in DNA: TGCGCCAGCACCCTGGGACAGTCGAGCTATGGCTACACCTTC.

The rearrangement joins TRBV2 to TRBJ1-1; tentatively, D is TRBD1 (5 bases). Looked up from germline, CDR1 is SNHLY and CDR2 is FYNNEI. This CDR3 has 13 residues. Trimming took off 7 bases at V and 6 bases at J, with 15 bases between the two ends. CDR3 sequence reads: CASTGTRLSEAFF. The CDR3 DNA reads as TGTGCCAGCACCGGGACGCGCCTCTCTGAAGCTTTCTTT.

This rearrangement joins TRBV9 to TRBJ2-7, with D tentatively TRBD1 (5 bases). This CDR3 is built from 13 residues. CDR1 and CDR2 from the germline V gene are SGDLS and YYNGEE. V was shortened by 3 bases and J by 1 base, with 8 bases between the two germline ends. The CDR3 bases are TGTGCCAGCAGCGCGGACACTTCCTACGAGCAGTACTTC. Translation: CASSADTSYEQYF.

This chain joins TRBV13 and TRBJ2-7, with D tentatively TRBD1 (6 bases). From germline, CDR1 is PRHDT and CDR2 FYEKMQ (reference sequence). The CDR3 runs 14 residues. V was clipped by 5 bases and J by 0 bases, with 11 bases between them. CDR3 sequence: CASSIGQSSYEQYF. The CDR3 DNA follows: TGTGCCAGCAGCATTGGACAGAGCTCCTACGAGCAGTACTTC.

This clone was observed once. V is TRBV6-5 and J is TRBJ1-6; 9 bases fit TRBD1. The V and J ends lost 4 bases and 8 bases, in that order; junction bases with no gene match: 6. CDR1 is MNHEY and CDR2 is SVGAGI in the germline V gene. CDR3 length: 15 residues. In nucleotides, the CDR3 is TGTGCCAGCAGTTCGTTGGACAGGGGATATTCACCCCTCCACTTT. As protein: CASSSLDRGYSPLHF.

The rearrangement uses TRBV5-8 and TRBJ1-2; D is perhaps TRBD1 (5 bases). CDR1 and CDR2 (germline): SGHTS, YDEGEE. CDR3 length: 16 amino acids. Trimming stripped 4 bases from V and 4 bases from J, with 20 bases between. For the CDR3, the DNA is TGTGCCAGCAGCCCATGGGGGTCGGGGAATGTCTATGGCTACACCTTC. Protein sequence: CASSPWGSGNVYGYTF.

V is TRBV12-3 or TRBV12-4 and J is TRBJ1-4, with D maybe TRBD1 (5 bases). The CDR3 spans 13 residues. The V end lost 3 bases, the J end lost 8 bases, and 10 bases lay between the germline ends. CDR3 region: CASSLRAGEKLFF. The CDR3 DNA reads TGTGCCAGCAGTTTGCGGGCAGGGGAAAAACTGTTTTTT.

The gene calls are TRBV5-4 and TRBJ1-1; D gene uncertain. The CDR3 has 12 residues. Germline V gives CDR1 SGHNT, CDR2 YYREEE (reference sequence). V shed 1 base and J shed 1 base, with 2 bases lying between them. CDR3 bases: TGTGCCAGCAGCTTGCGGAACACTGAAGCTTTCTTT. It codes for CASSLRNTEAFF. The whole variable domain, filled in from reference TRBV5-4 and TRBJ1-1, reads ETGVTQSPTHLIKTRGQQVTLRCSSQSGHNTVSWYQQALGQGPQFIFQYYREEENGRGNFPPRFSGLQFPNYSSELNVNALELDDSALYLCASSLRNTEAFFGQGTRLTVV.

The V and J genes are TRBV6-5 and TRBJ1-2, with D possibly matching TRBD1 (6 bases). The CDR3 has 14 residues. CDR1 and CDR2 from the germline V gene are MNHEY and SVGAGI. The V end lost 5 bases, the J end lost 8 bases, and 18 bases lay between the germline ends. The CDR3, as DNA: TGTGCCAGCAGTAACCCTACAGGGCAGGGAGGCTACACCTTC. Translated: CASSNPTGQGGYTF.

The CDR3 DNA reads TGTGCCAGCAGCTTAAGGAGGCTTCAGCGGGCCTACAATGAGCAGTTCTTC. Encoded protein: CASSLRRLQRAYNEQFF. The V gene is TRBV7-9, the J gene TRBJ2-1, with D perhaps matching TRBD2 (6 bases). V lost 2 bases and J 2 bases, leaving 16 bases between the germline ends. This CDR3 is 17 amino acids long. Per the germline V gene, CDR1 is SEHNR and CDR2 is FQNEAQ (reference sequence).

The V and J genes are TRBV11-2 and TRBJ2-7, with D perhaps matching TRBD1 or TRBD2 (6 bases each). V gave up 3 bases and J gave up 4 bases, with 16 bases separating them. This CDR3 contains 15 residues. Looked up from germline, CDR1 is SGHAT and CDR2 is FQNNGV. Here the CDR3 DNA reads TGTGCCAGCAGCTTTGGCTTGGGGGGCAGATACGAGCAGTACTTC. Translating gives CASSFGLGGRYEQYF.

V gene TRBV30 combines with J gene TRBJ1-2; 8 nucleotides match TRBD1. In germline, CDR1 is GTSNPN, CDR2 SVGIG (reference sequence). The CDR3 runs to 13 residues. The V segment lost 5 bases and the J segment 4 bases; nucleotides outside the gene matches: 6. The CDR3 protein is CAWVGQGAYGYTF. CDR3 DNA sequence: TGTGCCTGGGTCGGACAGGGCGCCTATGGCTACACCTTC.

The chain has TRBV9 and TRBJ1-4; D gene ambiguous. Germline assignment: CDR1 SGDLS and CDR2 YYNGEE. The V end lost 4 bases, the J end lost 0 bases, and 19 bases lay between the germline ends. The CDR3 covers 18 residues. The CDR3 DNA is TGTGCCAGCAGCCCCCGGCAAGGTTCGACGGCAACTAATGAAAAACTGTTTTTT. It translates to CASSPRQGSTATNEKLFF.

The gene calls are TRBV10-1 and TRBJ2-2, with D uncertain. The CDR3 is 14 amino acids. In germline, CDR1 is WNHNN, CDR2 SYGVQD (reference sequence). Trimming took 0 bases from V and 7 from J, leaving 9 bases between them. The chain's CDR3 is CASSESVRVGELFF. The CDR3 DNA follows: TGCGCCAGCAGTGAGTCAGTCCGGGTCGGGGAGCTGTTTTTT.